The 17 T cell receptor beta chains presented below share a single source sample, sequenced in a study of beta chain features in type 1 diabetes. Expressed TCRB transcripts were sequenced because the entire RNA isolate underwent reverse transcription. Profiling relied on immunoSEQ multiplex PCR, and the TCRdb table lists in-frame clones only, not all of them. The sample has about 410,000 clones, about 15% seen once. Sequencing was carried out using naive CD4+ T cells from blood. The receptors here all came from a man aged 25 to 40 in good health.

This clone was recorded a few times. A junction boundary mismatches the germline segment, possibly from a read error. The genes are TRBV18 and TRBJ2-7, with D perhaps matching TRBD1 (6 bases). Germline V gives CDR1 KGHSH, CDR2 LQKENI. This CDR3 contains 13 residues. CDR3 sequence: CASSPLLDSIAAF. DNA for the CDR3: TGTGCCAGCTCACCACTTTTGGACAGTATTGCTGCCTTC. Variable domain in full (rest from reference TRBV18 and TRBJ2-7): NAGVMQNPRHLVRRRGQEARLRCSPMKGHSHVYWYRQLPEEGLKFMVYLQKENIIDESGMPKERFSAEFPKEGPSILRIQQVVRGDSAAYFCASSPLLDSIAAFGPGTRLTVT.

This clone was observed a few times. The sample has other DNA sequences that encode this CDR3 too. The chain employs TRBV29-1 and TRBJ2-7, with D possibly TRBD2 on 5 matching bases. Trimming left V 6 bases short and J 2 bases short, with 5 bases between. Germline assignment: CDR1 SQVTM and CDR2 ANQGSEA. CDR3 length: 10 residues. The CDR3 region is CSVGTYEQYF. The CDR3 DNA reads TGCAGCGTCGGGACCTACGAGCAGTACTTC.

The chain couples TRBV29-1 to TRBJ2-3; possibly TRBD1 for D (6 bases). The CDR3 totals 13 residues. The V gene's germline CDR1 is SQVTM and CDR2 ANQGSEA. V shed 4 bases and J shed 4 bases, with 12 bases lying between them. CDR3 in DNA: TGCAGCGTTGTGAACAGGGAATCAGATACGCAGTATTTT. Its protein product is CSVVNRESDTQYF.

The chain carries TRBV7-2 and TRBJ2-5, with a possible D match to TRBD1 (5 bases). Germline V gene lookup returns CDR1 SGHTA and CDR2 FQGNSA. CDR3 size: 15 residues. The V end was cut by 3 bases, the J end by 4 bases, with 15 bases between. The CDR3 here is CASSFGGALGETQYF. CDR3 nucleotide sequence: TGTGCCAGCAGCTTTGGTGGGGCGCTAGGAGAGACCCAGTACTTC.

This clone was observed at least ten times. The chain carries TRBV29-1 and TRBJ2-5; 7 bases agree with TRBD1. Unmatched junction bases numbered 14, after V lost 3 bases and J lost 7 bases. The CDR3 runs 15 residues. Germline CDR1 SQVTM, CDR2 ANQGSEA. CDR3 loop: CSVDRDRAGFGTQYF. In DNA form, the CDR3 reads TGCAGCGTTGATAGGGACAGAGCAGGTTTCGGGACCCAGTACTTC.

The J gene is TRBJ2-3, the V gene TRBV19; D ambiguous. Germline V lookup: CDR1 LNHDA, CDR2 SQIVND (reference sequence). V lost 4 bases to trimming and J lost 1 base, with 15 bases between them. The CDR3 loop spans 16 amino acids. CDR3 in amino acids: CASSTPRAARTDTQYF. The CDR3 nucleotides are TGTGCCAGTAGTACCCCCCGGGCAGCACGCACAGATACGCAGTATTTT.

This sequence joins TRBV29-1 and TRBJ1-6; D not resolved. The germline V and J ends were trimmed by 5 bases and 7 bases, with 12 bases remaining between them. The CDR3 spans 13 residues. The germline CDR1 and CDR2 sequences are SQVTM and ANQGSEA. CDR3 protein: CSVRAGYNSPLHF. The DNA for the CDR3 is TGCAGCGTTAGGGCGGGATACAATTCACCCCTCCACTTT.

The CDR3 reads CASSTNARGVDGYTF. The CDR3 DNA follows: TGTGCCAGCTCAACTAACGCCAGGGGCGTGGACGGCTACACCTTC. The chain links TRBV18 to TRBJ1-2; tentative D call: TRBD1 (6 bases). CDR1 and CDR2 (germline): KGHSH, LQKENI. CDR3 length: 15 amino acids. V was cut by 5 bases and J by 8 bases, with 21 bases left in between. The full variable domain, rest sourced from reference TRBV18 and TRBJ1-2, is NAGVMQNPRHLVRRRGQEARLRCSPMKGHSHVYWYRQLPEEGLKFMVYLQKENIIDESGMPKERFSAEFPKEGPSILRIQQVVRGDSAAYFCASSTNARGVDGYTFGSGTRLTVV.

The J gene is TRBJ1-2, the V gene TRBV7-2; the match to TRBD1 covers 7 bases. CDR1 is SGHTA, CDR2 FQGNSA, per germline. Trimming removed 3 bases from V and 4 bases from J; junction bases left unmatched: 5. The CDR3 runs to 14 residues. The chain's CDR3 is CASSFSQGGYGYTF. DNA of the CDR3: TGTGCCAGCAGCTTTTCCCAGGGGGGCTATGGCTACACCTTC.

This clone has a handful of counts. The CDR3 DNA is TGTGCCAGCCCACGTCAAACGGGTCCCCAGAGCGTGTACGTC. Its translation is CASPRQTGPQSVYV. The chain couples TRBV21-1 to TRBJ2-7; the table calls TRBD2, which could not be checked here. TRBV21-1 is assigned pseudogene status. The CDR3 has 14 amino acids.

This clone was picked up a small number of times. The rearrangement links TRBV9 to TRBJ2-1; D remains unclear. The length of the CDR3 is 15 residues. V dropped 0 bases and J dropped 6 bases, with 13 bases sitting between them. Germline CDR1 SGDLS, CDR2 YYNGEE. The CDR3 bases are TGTGCCAGCAGCGTAGCGGCGGCGAGATCCAATGAGCAGTTCTTC. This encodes CASSVAAARSNEQFF.

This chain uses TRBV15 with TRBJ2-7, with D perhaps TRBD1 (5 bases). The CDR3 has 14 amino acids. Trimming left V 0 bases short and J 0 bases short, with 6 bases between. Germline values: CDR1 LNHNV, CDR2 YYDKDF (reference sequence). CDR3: CATSRDRASYEQYV. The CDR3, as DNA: TGTGCCACCAGCAGAGACAGGGCCTCCTACGAGCAGTACGTC.

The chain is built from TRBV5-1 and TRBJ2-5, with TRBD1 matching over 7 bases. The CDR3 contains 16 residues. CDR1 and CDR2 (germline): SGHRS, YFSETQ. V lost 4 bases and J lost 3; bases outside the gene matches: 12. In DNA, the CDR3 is TGCGCCAGCAGCAGAATTGTGACAGGGAAAGAAGAGACCCAGTACTTC. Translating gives CASSRIVTGKEETQYF.

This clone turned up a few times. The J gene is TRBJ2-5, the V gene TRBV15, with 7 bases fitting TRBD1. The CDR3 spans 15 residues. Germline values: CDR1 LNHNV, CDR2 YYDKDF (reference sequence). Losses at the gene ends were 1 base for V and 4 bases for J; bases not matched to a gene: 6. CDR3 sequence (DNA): TGTGCCACCAGCAGAGGACAGGGTAGGGGAGAGACCCAGTACTTC. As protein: CATSRGQGRGETQYF. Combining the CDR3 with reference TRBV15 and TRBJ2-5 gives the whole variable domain DAMVIQNPRYQVTQFGKPVTLSCSQTLNHNVMYWYQQKSSQAPKLLFHYYDKDFNNEADTPDNFQSRRPNTSFCFLDIRSPGLGDTAMYLCATSRGQGRGETQYFGPGTRLLVL.

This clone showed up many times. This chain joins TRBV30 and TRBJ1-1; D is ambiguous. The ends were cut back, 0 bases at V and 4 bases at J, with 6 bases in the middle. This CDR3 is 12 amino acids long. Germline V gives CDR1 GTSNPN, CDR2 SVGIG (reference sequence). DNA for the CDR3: TGTGCCTGGAGTGTACCCCCCACTGAAGCTTTCTTT. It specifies CAWSVPPTEAFF.

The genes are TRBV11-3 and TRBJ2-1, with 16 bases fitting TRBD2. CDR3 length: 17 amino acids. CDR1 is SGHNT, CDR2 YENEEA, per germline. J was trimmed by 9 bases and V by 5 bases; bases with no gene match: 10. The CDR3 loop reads CASSPSPGLAGGGEQFF. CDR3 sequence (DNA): TGTGCCAGCAGCCCTAGCCCGGGACTAGCGGGAGGGGGTGAGCAGTTCTTC.

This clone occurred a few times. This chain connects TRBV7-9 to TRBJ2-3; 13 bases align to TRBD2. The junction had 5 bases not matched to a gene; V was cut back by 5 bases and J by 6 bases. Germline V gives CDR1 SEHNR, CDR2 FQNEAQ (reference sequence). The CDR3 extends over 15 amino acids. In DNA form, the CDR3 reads TGTGCCAGCAGCCCCGGACTAGCGGGAGAGGATACGCAGTATTTT. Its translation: CASSPGLAGEDTQYF.